This T cell receptor beta chain emerged from a study of cytomegalovirus exposure and HLA in healthy donors. General study points: Among TCR beta chains of equal frequency, HLA-associated ones were more clonally expanded in a later analysis. Later on, an analysis tied some 17,000 TCR beta sequences to HLA alleles at 0.05 false discovery rate. The study labeled under 200 TCR beta chains cytomegalovirus-associated.

A multiplex PCR was run with 60 Vbeta primers and 13 Jbeta primers. Clones were read by immunoSEQ multiplex PCR, and TCRdb kept only the in-frame ones, dropping some. The sample includes about 130,000 clones, around three quarters of them seen just once. This CDR3 region has 11 residues. V shed 6 bases, J shed 4 bases, and the junction held 3 bases outside the gene matches. The germline CDR1 and CDR2 sequences are DFQATT and SNEGSKA (reference sequence). On this clone itself: The antigen is unknown.

Sequenced material: PBMCs. The sequence derives from a man aged 30-40 years in good health. This chain connects TRBV20-1 to TRBJ2-7, with TRBD2 matching over 7 bases. This chain's CDR3 is CSAGGTYEQYF. CDR3 nucleotide sequence: TGCAGTGCGGGGGGGACTTACGAGCAGTACTTC.